The rows below give T cell receptor beta chains drawn from one sample of a study of blood T cell repertoires in COVID-19. Data came from immunoSEQ multiplex PCR; TCRdb stores just in-frame clones and leaves some out. The sample carries roughly 150,000 clones, 83% recorded once. Material: peripheral blood. The origin of the receptors is a woman of 80 years or more with acute or convalescent COVID-19. Each CDR3 is given with its conserved first and last residue. Each record gives: J gene, D gene, V gene, clone size, CDR3 DNA, CDR3 protein. A D gene is named only where the DNA matches it firmly. Where a row states a size, it is once, few, many or the class of an expanded clone; other rows omit it.

>TRBJ1-1|TRBD1|TRBV29-1|.
TGCAGCGTTGGACAGGGGGCTAGCACTGAAGCTTTCTTT
CSVGQGASTEAFF
>TRBJ2-7|TRBD2|TRBV4-1|few
TGCGCCAGCAGCCAAGTGGAGGGGCTAGCGGGAACCTACGAGCAGTACTTC
CASSQVEGLAGTYEQYF
>TRBJ1-2|.|TRBV5-5|.
TGTGCCAGCAGCTTGGCGGGCGGGACGGACAACTATGGCTACACCTTC
CASSLAGGTDNYGYTF
>TRBJ2-1|.|TRBV19|.
TGTGCCAGTAGTCCAAGGACTTCCCGACCTTCCTCCTACAATGAGCAGTTCTTC
CASSPRTSRPSSYNEQFF
>TRBJ2-1|.|TRBV12-2|once
TGTGCAAGTCGCTTAGTAGGGGGACAGGGGGTGTACAATGAGCAGTTCTTC
CASRLVGGQGVYNEQFF
>TRBJ1-2|TRBD1|TRBV7-3|.
TGTGCCAGCGCGCAGACAGGGTCTGGGTATGGCTACACCTTC
CASAQTGSGYGYTF
>TRBJ2-5|.|TRBV7-2|.
TGTGCCAGCAGCTCCTCCCCGGGAGCCCAGGCCCAGTACTTC
CASSSSPGAQAQYF
>TRBJ1-1|.|TRBV14|.
TGTGCCAGCAGCTCCCAGGGATCGAGCACTGAAGCTTTCTTT
CASSSQGSSTEAFF
>TRBJ1-4|TRBD1|TRBV5-1|.
TGCGCCAGCAGCTTGGCCCCCGGTCAGGGGGTTGGACTGTTTTTT
CASSLAPGQGVGLFF
>TRBJ2-1|.|TRBV9|.
TGTGCCAGCAGCGTAGGGGGTAGCGGTAATTACAATGAGCAGTTCTTC
CASSVGGSGNYNEQFF
>TRBJ1-1|TRBD1|TRBV6-2/TRBV6-3|.
TGTGCCAGCAGTGACAGGGGAAACACTGAAGCTTTCTTT
CASSDRGNTEAFF
>TRBJ1-1|.|TRBV7-9|.
TGTGCCAGCACCTTTGGGGGGGGGAACACTGAAGCTTTCTTT
CASTFGGGNTEAFF
>TRBJ2-5|.|TRBV5-1|.
TGCGCCAGCAGCTCCCCGGGAGTTCAAGAGACCCAGTACTTC
CASSSPGVQETQYF
>TRBJ2-1|.|TRBV18|.
TGTGCCAGCTCACCAAGGGGACAAAACAATGAGCAGTTCTTC
CASSPRGQNNEQFF
>TRBJ2-3|.|TRBV11-2|.
TGTGCCAGCAGCCCACTGGGGGGGGGCGCGGCAGATACGCAGTATTTT
CASSPLGGGAADTQYF
>TRBJ2-7|.|TRBV2|few
TGTGCCAGCAGTGATACCAGGTTCCCCTACGAGCAGTACTTC
CASSDTRFPYEQYF